Listed below are T cell receptor beta chains from one sample, sequenced in a study of blood T cells in healthy people across ages. TCRdb re-called the 5' RACE reads through MiXCR, storing one row per CDR3 protein. The table has 1 million or so distinct CDR3 sequences, 25% seen once. The same specimen was also included in a second study, on T cells of mothers and their children.

Sequencing used blood. The receptors here all came from a girl aged 2-10 years in good health. CDR3s include the opening cysteine and the closing phenylalanine or tryptophan. D genes are given only for firm matches. A clone size is listed for some rows: how often the clone was seen (once, few, many), or a class if it is expanded.

D,length,V,J,size,DNA,CDR3
.,14,TRBV6-2/TRBV6-3,TRBJ1-1,.,TGTGCCAGCAGTTACTCCTGGGCCATCTTTGGAGCTTTCTTT,CASSYSWAIFGAFF
.,16,TRBV20-1,TRBJ1-5,few,TGCAGTGCTAGAGATACAGGCTGGGGGTTGGATCAGCCCCAGCATTTT,CSARDTGWGLDQPQHF
.,14,TRBV10-3,TRBJ1-1,.,TGTGCCATCAGTCCAGACAGAGCGAACACTGAAGCTTTCTTT,CAISPDRANTEAFF
.,15,TRBV7-2,TRBJ2-5,.,TGTGCCAGCAGCTTATTTCCCGGGGAGTGGGAGACCCAGTACTTC,CASSLFPGEWETQYF
.,15,TRBV28,TRBJ1-4,.,TGTGCCAGCAGTTTAGGGATACGCTACAATGAAAAACTGTTTTTT,CASSLGIRYNEKLFF
TRBD1,17,TRBV5-1,TRBJ2-1,.,TGCGCCAGCAGCTTAACCCCCGGGACAGGGGTCTACAATGAGCAGTTCTTC,CASSLTPGTGVYNEQFF
TRBD2,14,TRBV11-2,TRBJ2-4,.,TGTGCCAGCTGCGTAGCGGGAGTAATGGACATTCAGTACTTC,CASCVAGVMDIQYF
TRBD1,14,TRBV5-4,TRBJ2-2,.,TGCGCCAGCAGCTTGGATAACAGCAGGGGGAAGCTGTTTTTT,CASSLDNSRGKLFF
.,15,TRBV20-1,TRBJ2-7,.,TGCAGTGCTAGAGTTGGCGGCAGGGTCCCCGACGAGCAGTACTTC,CSARVGGRVPDEQYF
.,15,TRBV6-4,TRBJ2-1,.,TGTGCCAGCAGTGACTCGATATCTTCCTACAATGAGCAGTTCTTC,CASSDSISSYNEQFF
.,14,TRBV6-6,TRBJ1-6,.,TGTGCCAGCAGTTACACGACGGCCAATTCACTCCTCCACTTT,CASSYTTANSLLHF
.,13,TRBV10-3,TRBJ2-5,.,TGTGCCATCGGAGAAGCGCGCCAAGAGACCCAGTACTTC,CAIGEARQETQYF
TRBD1,15,TRBV9,TRBJ2-1,few,TGTGCCAGCAGCGTAGAGGGACAGTCCCACAATGAGCAGTTCTTC,CASSVEGQSHNEQFF
.,10,TRBV29-1,TRBJ2-7,.,TGCAGCGTTGACGCCGAAGAGCAGTACTTC,CSVDAEEQYF
TRBD2,14,TRBV20-1,TRBJ2-7,few,TGCAGTGCTAGGAGCACTAGCGGGAGCCACGAGCAGTACTTC,CSARSTSGSHEQYF
.,15,TRBV5-6,TRBJ2-1,many,TGTGCCAGCAGCCGCGTACAGGGACGGCCCAATGAGCAGTTCTTC,CASSRVQGRPNEQFF
.,16,TRBV7-2,TRBJ2-3,.,TGTGCCAGCAGCTCCGAGGGCCGAGGGATCACAGATACGCAGTATTTT,CASSSEGRGITDTQYF
.,15,TRBV7-9,TRBJ1-4,.,TGTGCCAGCAGCTTTGGACCCAGAATTAATGAAAAACTGTTTTTT,CASSFGPRINEKLFF
TRBD2,15,TRBV5-6,TRBJ2-1,.,TGTGCCAGCAGCTCCCTCGTACTAGCGATGGATGAGCAGTTCTTC,CASSSLVLAMDEQFF
.,13,TRBV6-6,TRBJ2-1,few,TGTGCCAGCAACCTGCCCTCTCCCGATGAGCAGTTCTTC,CASNLPSPDEQFF
.,13,TRBV2,TRBJ1-5,.,TGTGCCAGCAGTGCAGGGTGGAATCAGCCCCAGCATTTT,CASSAGWNQPQHF
TRBD2,17,TRBV20-1,TRBJ2-5,few,TGCAGTGCTAGAGATCGGAGGACTAGCGGGAGTCTAGAGACCCAGTACTTC,CSARDRRTSGSLETQYF
TRBD1,14,TRBV24-1,TRBJ2-1,.,TGTGCCACCAGTGAAGAGTACAGGGGACGTGAGCAGTTCTTC,CATSEEYRGREQFF
TRBD1,18,TRBV15,TRBJ1-6,few,TGTGCCACCAGCAGGGCGGACAGGATTAGCTCCTATAATTCACCCCTCCACTTT,CATSRADRISSYNSPLHF
.,14,TRBV7-2,TRBJ2-4,.,TGTGCCAGCAGCTTATCAGGCCCTCGGGACATTCAGTACTTC,CASSLSGPRDIQYF
.,14,TRBV9,TRBJ1-1,.,TGTGCCAGCAGCGTAGGCCCGGCAGGATGGGTTATGAGTTTT,CASSVGPAGWVMSF
.,17,TRBV5-5,TRBJ2-1,few,TGTGCCAGCAGCTTGGCGGTGGACAGTCCTGGTTACAATGAGCAGTTCTTC,CASSLAVDSPGYNEQFF